The rows below give T cell receptor beta chains drawn from one sample of a study of PD-1 blockade in classical Hodgkin lymphoma. The table came from immunoSEQ multiplex PCR; TCRdb's copy has only in-frame clones and leaves some out. The sample yields 80,000 to 100,000 clones, more than 85% seen once. Sequencing was performed on peripheral blood mononuclear cells (PBMCs), taken before the fourth cycle of nivolumab. These receptors were taken from a human donor with classical Hodgkin lymphoma. Each CDR3 is given with its conserved first and last residue. D genes are given only for firm matches. Size values are once, few and many counts, or a class for expanded clones, and some rows have none.

clone_size j_call d_call v_call cdr3_nt cdr3_aa
. TRBJ2-5 TRBD1 TRBV19 TGTGCCAGTAGTATAGACGACAGGGCCCGGGTGACCCAGTACTTC CASSIDDRARVTQYF
. TRBJ1-1 . TRBV15 TGTGCCACCAGCAAAATAAACACTGAAGCTTTCTTT CATSKINTEAFF
. TRBJ2-7 TRBD2 TRBV4-1 TGCGCCAGCAGCTCTCCAACCGGGACTAGCGGGAGGGGCAGGTACGAGCAGTACTTC CASSSPTGTSGRGRYEQYF
. TRBJ2-5 . TRBV15 TGTGCCACCAGCAGTACCCCCGGGACTCTGGAGACCCAGTACTTC CATSSTPGTLETQYF
. TRBJ1-1 . TRBV18 TGTGCCAGCTCACCACCGTGGCAGGGGACTGAAGCTTTCTTT CASSPPWQGTEAFF
. TRBJ2-7 . TRBV27 TGTGCCAGCAGTTTATCGGGGAGCGAGCAGTACTTC CASSLSGSEQYF
. TRBJ1-1 TRBD1 TRBV11-2 TGTGCCAGCAGCCCGGGACAGGGCGGCGCTTTCTTT CASSPGQGGAFF
. TRBJ2-2 TRBD1 TRBV5-4 TGTGCCAGCAGCTTGGGGGGACAGGGGTTCACCGGGGAGCTGTTTTTT CASSLGGQGFTGELFF
once TRBJ1-1 . TRBV4-1 TGCGCCAGCAGCCAAGATGTGGCAGGGTCGGTGTTCCGGAACACTGAAGCTTTCTTT CASSQDVAGSVFRNTEAFF
. TRBJ1-4 . TRBV5-4 TGTGCCAGCAGCCCCTTTTCAGGGCTGACTAATGAAAAACTGTTTTTT CASSPFSGLTNEKLFF
. TRBJ2-2 TRBD1 TRBV27 TGTGCCAGCAGTTCCGGGACAGGGGGAACCGGGGAGCTGTTTTTT CASSSGTGGTGELFF
. TRBJ2-7 TRBD2 TRBV7-2 TGTGCCAGCAGCTTAGTTAGCGGGAGTGCCGAGCAGTACTTC CASSLVSGSAEQYF
. TRBJ2-1 . TRBV14 TGTGCCAGCAGCCAAGGGACCTTAAAACTCAATGAGCAGTTCTTC CASSQGTLKLNEQFF
. TRBJ2-3 TRBD2 TRBV29-1 TGCAGCGTTGATGTCTCTCTAGCGGGGAGCACAGATACGCAGTATTTT CSVDVSLAGSTDTQYF
. TRBJ2-7 . TRBV28 TGTGCCAGCAGTTTGGGGACCGACGGGGCCTACGAGCAGTACTTC CASSLGTDGAYEQYF
. TRBJ1-1 TRBD1 TRBV27 TGTGCCAGCAGTTTGGGGACAGGACAGATCACTGAAGCTTTCTTT CASSLGTGQITEAFF
. TRBJ2-7 . TRBV6-4 TGTGCCAGCAGTGAACAGGCGACCGGCGAGCAGTACTTC CASSEQATGEQYF
. TRBJ2-2 . TRBV5-1 TGCGCCAGCATGGGTGAAGGACAGAACACCGGGGAGCTGTTTTTT CASMGEGQNTGELFF
. TRBJ2-5 . TRBV21-1 TGTGCCAGCAGCATCTGTAGGGACAGGGGGCGAAAAATGGAGACCCAGTACTTC CASSICRDRGRKMETQYF
. TRBJ2-3 . TRBV5-1 TGCGCCAGCAGCTTGGGAAGAGGCACAGATACGCAGTATTTT CASSLGRGTDTQYF
. TRBJ1-1 . TRBV4-1 TGCGCCAGCAGCCAAGTGCCGGCCCACCGCTCCTCGTTCATGAACACTGAAGCTTTCTTT CASSQVPAHRSSFMNTEAFF
. TRBJ1-1 . TRBV11-2 TGTGCCAGCAGCAAAACAGGGACACTGAACACTGAAGCTTTCTTT CASSKTGTLNTEAFF
. TRBJ1-5 . TRBV6-6 TGTGCCAGCAGCCTCCAGGGAAATCAGCCCCAGCATTTT CASSLQGNQPQHF
. TRBJ2-7 . TRBV30 TGTGCCTGGAGTTTTTCCCGCGTTGGGGTGTGGCAGTACTTC CAWSFSRVGVWQYF
. TRBJ1-3 TRBD1 TRBV28 TGTGCCAGCGGGCTAGGGACAGTCTCTGGAAACACCATATATTTT CASGLGTVSGNTIYF
once TRBJ2-7 TRBD1 TRBV10-1 TGCGCCAGCAGTGAGCTAGGGACAGCTTACGAGCAGTACTTC CASSELGTAYEQYF
. TRBJ2-7 TRBD2 TRBV13 TGTGCCAGCAGCCGGACCCCTCCTTTAGCGGGAGCGACCCCATCCTACGAGCAGTACTTC CASSRTPPLAGATPSYEQYF
. TRBJ2-1 . TRBV21-1 TGTGCCAGCAGCAAGGAGACAAGGAAGGTCGGTGACAATGAGCAGTTCTTC CASSKETRKVGDNEQFF
. TRBJ2-4 TRBD1 TRBV7-8 TGTGCCAGCAGCCAGACAGGGATGGGGGTAAACATTCAGTACTTC CASSQTGMGVNIQYF
. TRBJ2-7 . TRBV27 TGTGCCAGCAGCCTCAGGGGAGGGGGGGCCTACGAGCAGTACTTC CASSLRGGGAYEQYF
. TRBJ2-7 . TRBV13 TGTGCCAGCAGCTTTGGCAGGGGCGGCGAGCAGTACTTC CASSFGRGGEQYF
. TRBJ1-2 . TRBV27 TGTGCCAGCCAAGGACCAACTAACTATGGCTACACCTTC CASQGPTNYGYTF
. TRBJ1-3 TRBD1 TRBV6-5 TGTGCCAGCGGGACAGCAAACACCATATATTTT CASGTANTIYF
. TRBJ2-7 . TRBV19 TGTGCCAGTAGTAACGTCGGCAACTCCTACGAGCAGTACTTC CASSNVGNSYEQYF
. TRBJ1-1 . TRBV27 TGTGCCAGCAGTTCCTCCGACCGGGCGAATACTTTCTTT CASSSSDRANTFF
. TRBJ1-1 . TRBV19 TGTGCCAGTAGCCTGACATGGAACACTGAAGCTTTCTTT CASSLTWNTEAFF
. TRBJ2-2 . TRBV6-1 TGTGCCAGCACACCGGGAGTTATAACCGGGGAGCTGTTTTTT CASTPGVITGELFF